Each of the 32 T cell receptor beta chains below was sequenced from the same sample in a study of T cell responses to AZD1222 COVID-19 vaccine. TCRdb keeps only in-frame clones here, not all; method: immunoSEQ multiplex PCR. Here the sample spans roughly 130,000 clones, roughly 90% being singletons. This sample comprised peripheral blood, obtained on day 0 of AZD1222 vaccination. The receptors shown here come from an adult in good health.

The chain employs TRBV11-2 and TRBJ1-2; D may be TRBD1 (6 bases). The CDR3 is made up of 16 amino acids. Trimming removed 4 bases from V and 3 bases from J, with 18 bases in between. Germline V CDR1 and CDR2: SGHAT, FQNNGV. CDR3 nucleotide sequence: TGTGCCAGCAGCTCCATCCGCAACAGGGACGACTATGGCTACACCTTC. The encoded protein is CASSSIRNRDDYGYTF.

The V call is TRBV5-6, the J call TRBJ1-5, with a possible D match to TRBD1 (5 bases). Germline lookup yields CDR1 SGHDT and CDR2 YYEEEE. V gave up 4 bases and J gave up 9 bases, with 14 bases separating them. This CDR3 is 13 amino acids long. The CDR3 here is CASSRDAAGPQHF. For the CDR3, the DNA is TGTGCCAGCAGCCGGGACGCAGCGGGGCCCCAGCATTTT. The full variable domain, rest sourced from reference TRBV5-6 and TRBJ1-5, is DAGVTQSPTHLIKTRGQQVTLRCSPKSGHDTVSWYQQALGQGPQFIFQYYEEEERQRGNFPDRFSGHQFPNYSSELNVNALLLGDSALYLCASSRDAAGPQHFGDGTRLSIL.

The chain combines TRBV27 with TRBJ1-5; D uncertain. This CDR3 spans 14 amino acids. Trimming took off 3 bases at V and 3 bases at J, with 9 bases between the two ends. In germline, CDR1 is MNHEY, CDR2 SMNVEV (reference sequence). CDR3 in DNA: TGTGCCAGCAGTTTCGGCGGTAACAATCAGCCCCAGCATTTT. Protein: CASSFGGNNQPQHF.

This rearrangement joins TRBV12-3 or TRBV12-4 to TRBJ1-1; 9 bases map to TRBD1. The CDR3 loop spans 13 amino acids. The V gene end was trimmed by 6 bases and the J gene end by 6 bases; junction bases not matched to a gene: 5. CDR3 region: CASSRDRASEAFF. As DNA, the CDR3 is TGTGCCAGCAGCAGGGACAGGGCTTCTGAAGCTTTCTTT.

The V gene is TRBV7-9, the J gene TRBJ2-1; 10 bases agree with TRBD2. The J segment lost 6 bases and the V segment lost 5 bases, leaving 10 bases of the junction unmatched. CDR3 length: 16 residues. The germline gives CDR1 SEHNR, CDR2 FQNEAQ (reference sequence). The CDR3 DNA reads TGTGCCAGCAGCATAACTTGGACTAGCGGCGGCAATGAGCAGTTCTTC. Amino acid sequence: CASSITWTSGGNEQFF.

J is TRBJ2-3 and V is TRBV5-1; 8 positions agree with TRBD2. J was trimmed by 0 bases and V by 0 bases; bases with no gene match: 6. CDR1 and CDR2 from the germline V gene are SGHRS and YFSETQ. CDR3 length: 17 residues. CDR3 amino acids: CASSLALAGTSTDTQYF. CDR3 sequence (DNA): TGCGCCAGCAGCTTGGCTCTAGCGGGTACTAGCACAGATACGCAGTATTTT.

CDR3 residues: CAVTGTPTEKLFF. DNA of the CDR3: TGTGCCGTCACCGGGACACCCACAGAAAAACTGTTTTTT. The chain combines TRBV19 with TRBJ1-4; possibly TRBD1 for D (6 bases). Germline V gene data show CDR1 as LNHDA and CDR2 as SQIVND (reference sequence). CDR3 length equals 13 residues. The ends were cut back, 11 bases at V and 8 bases at J, with 18 bases in the middle.

The chain has TRBV7-9 and TRBJ2-5; 9 bases are a match to TRBD2. This CDR3 spans 19 amino acids. With V trimmed by 0 bases and J by 4 bases, 15 bases remained unmatched. Germline assignment: CDR1 SEHNR and CDR2 FQNEAQ (reference sequence). CDR3 coding DNA: TGTGCCAGCAGCTTAGCGGTCGGGACTAGCTCCAGAGGGTCAGAGACCCAGTACTTC. Its translation: CASSLAVGTSSRGSETQYF.

The chain employs TRBV19 and TRBJ1-2; D uncertain. This CDR3 spans 11 amino acids. The V gene lost 0 bases and the J gene lost 6 bases, with 2 bases spanning the gap. CDR1 LNHDA and CDR2 SQIVND come from the germline V gene (reference sequence). In DNA form, the CDR3 reads TGTGCCAGTAGTATAGACGATGGCTACACCTTC. Protein sequence: CASSIDDGYTF.

The chain's CDR3 is CASSSTGNNQPQHF. CDR3 coding DNA: TGTGCCAGTAGTAGTACAGGGAACAATCAGCCCCAGCATTTT. The J gene is TRBJ1-5, the V gene TRBV19; possibly TRBD1 for D (6 bases). CDR1 and CDR2 from the germline V gene are LNHDA and SQIVND (reference sequence). This CDR3 is 14 amino acids long. V dropped 4 bases and J dropped 3 bases, with 10 bases sitting between them.

This rearrangement joins TRBV11-2 to TRBJ2-5, with D perhaps TRBD1 (6 bases). V lost 6 bases and J lost 10, with 15 bases in between. Germline assignment: CDR1 SGHAT and CDR2 FQNNGV. The CDR3 consists of 12 residues. The CDR3 loop reads CASRPTGGGQYF. For the CDR3, the DNA is TGTGCCAGCAGACCAACTGGGGGCGGCCAGTACTTC.

CDR3: CASSVQGIKSGANVLTF. CDR3 nucleotides: TGTGCCAGCAGCGTCCAAGGGATTAAGTCCGGGGCCAACGTCCTGACTTTC. The rearrangement joins TRBV9 to TRBJ2-6; no reliable D call. The CDR3 spans 17 residues. Germline V gene data show CDR1 as SGDLS and CDR2 as YYNGEE. V was pared by 2 bases and J by 4 bases, with 16 bases between.

This clone has just one count. The rearrangement links TRBV3-1 (or the pseudogene TRBV3-2) to TRBJ1-4; unclear D gene. Germline V gene lookup returns CDR1 LGHDT and CDR2 YNNKEL (reference sequence). The length of the CDR3 is 14 residues. Trimming removed 6 bases at V and 8 bases at J, with 16 bases between. CDR3 in DNA: TGTGCCAGCAGTCCGGACCTCGCTCGAGAAAAACTGTTTTTT. This codes for CASSPDLAREKLFF.

The chain couples TRBV10-3 to TRBJ1-1; perhaps TRBD1 as D (5 bases). Trimming pared 10 bases from V and 1 base from J, leaving 13 bases between. The CDR3 spans 13 residues. Germline V gene sequence: CDR1 ENHRY, CDR2 SYGVKD. The CDR3 DNA is TGTGCCACGCAGACAGATCCGAACACTGAAGCTTTCTTT. Protein product: CATQTDPNTEAFF.

The CDR3 loop reads CAIRRGKTGRGNEQFF. The CDR3 DNA reads as TGTGCCATTCGTCGGGGGAAGACGGGAAGGGGCAATGAGCAGTTCTTC. The chain joins TRBV28 to TRBJ2-1, with D perhaps matching TRBD2 (6 bases). Germline CDR1 MDHEN, CDR2 SYDVKM. The V gene lost 10 bases and the J gene lost 6 bases, with 25 bases spanning the gap. CDR3 length equals 16 residues. The whole variable domain, filled in from reference TRBV28 and TRBJ2-1, reads DVKVTQSSRYLVKRTGEKVFLECVQDMDHENMFWYRQDPGLGLRLIYFSYDVKMKEKGDIPEGYSVSREKKERFSLILESASTNQTSMYLCAIRRGKTGRGNEQFFGPGTRLTVL.

The J gene is TRBJ1-6, the V gene TRBV27; D possibly corresponds to TRBD1 (5 bases). Trimming stripped 1 base from V and 6 bases from J, with 10 bases between. Germline-derived CDR1 and CDR2 are MNHEY and SMNVEV (reference sequence). CDR3 length: 15 amino acids. The CDR3 bases are TGTGCCAGCAGTTTATGGGCAGGGCGTAATTCACCCCTCCACTTT. Translation: CASSLWAGRNSPLHF.

The chain links TRBV28 to TRBJ1-5, with D uncertain. Per the germline V gene, CDR1 is MDHEN and CDR2 is SYDVKM. The V end lost 3 bases, the J end lost 0 bases, and 9 bases lay between the germline ends. The CDR3 is made up of 15 amino acids. CDR3 bases: TGTGCCAGCAGTTTTTGGCAGTATAGCAATCAGCCCCAGCATTTT. Translating gives CASSFWQYSNQPQHF.

This rearrangement joins TRBV7-2 to TRBJ1-1, with D maybe TRBD1 (6 bases). Germline assignment: CDR1 SGHTA and CDR2 FQGNSA. This CDR3 spans 15 amino acids. The V gene lost 1 base and the J gene lost 3 bases, with 12 bases spanning the gap. CDR3 loop: CASSLDEGQYTEAFF. The CDR3 DNA follows: TGTGCCAGCAGCTTAGATGAGGGACAATACACTGAAGCTTTCTTT.

The rearrangement uses TRBV28 and TRBJ2-3; perhaps TRBD2 as D (6 bases). With 3 bases removed from V and 1 base from J, the gap between germline ends came to 8 bases. This CDR3 has 14 amino acids. CDR1 MDHEN and CDR2 SYDVKM come from the germline V gene. The DNA for the CDR3 is TGTGCCAGCAGTTTCGTAGCGGGCACAGATACGCAGTATTTT. Translated: CASSFVAGTDTQYF.

The genes are TRBV6-5 and TRBJ2-5; perhaps TRBD2 as D (6 bases). The germline V gene has CDR1 MNHEY and CDR2 SVGAGI. This CDR3 is 12 amino acids long. V was pared by 9 bases and J by 5 bases, with 13 bases between. The CDR3 region is CASGGAQETQYF. CDR3 sequence (DNA): TGTGCCAGTGGAGGGGCGCAGGAGACCCAGTACTTC.

The V gene is TRBV7-9, the J gene TRBJ1-3; D unclear. Deletions cut 8 bases from V and 1 base from J, with 21 bases between. Germline V gene data show CDR1 as SEHNR and CDR2 as FQNEAQ (reference sequence). This CDR3 contains 17 residues. CDR3 residues: CASSHRLPGPSGNTIYF. CDR3 bases: TGTGCCAGCTCGCATAGACTGCCAGGACCATCTGGAAACACCATATATTTT.

The genes are TRBV11-3 and TRBJ2-1; 10 bases map to TRBD2. Germline CDR1 reads SGHNT; CDR2 reads YENEEA. After removal of 1 base from V and 3 bases from J, the junction contained 3 bases not matched to a gene. CDR3 length: 16 amino acids. DNA of the CDR3: TGTGCCAGCAGCTTAGGTTGGACTAGCGGCTACAATGAGCAGTTCTTC. Residues: CASSLGWTSGYNEQFF.

The chain carries TRBV6-5 and TRBJ2-7; D is ambiguous. The CDR3 totals 13 residues. Germline CDR1 and CDR2: MNHEY and SVGAGI. Trimming left V 8 bases short and J 2 bases short, with 13 bases between. The CDR3 DNA reads TGTGCCAGCCGTCCTCCCGCAGCCTACGAGCAGTACTTC. This sequence encodes CASRPPAAYEQYF.

In DNA, the CDR3 is TGTGCCTGGAGTGTTAAGGGGACTAGCGGGGCCGAGCAGTACTTC. Translated: CAWSVKGTSGAEQYF. The rearrangement links TRBV30 to TRBJ2-7; 13 bases fit TRBD2. This CDR3 contains 15 residues. Looked up from germline, CDR1 is GTSNPN and CDR2 is SVGIG (reference sequence). J was trimmed by 6 bases and V by 0 bases; bases with no gene match: 5.

This clone was seen only once. V gene TRBV5-1 combines with J gene TRBJ2-2, with 9 bases matching TRBD1. The CDR3 is 15 amino acids. V lost 0 bases and J lost 5; bases outside the gene matches: 2. Germline V CDR1 and CDR2: SGHRS, YFSETQ. The CDR3 DNA sequence: TGCGCCAGCAGCTTGGAAGGACAGGGGACCGGGGAGCTGTTTTTT. Translating it yields CASSLEGQGTGELFF.

The V call is TRBV25-1, the J call TRBJ2-7; the D is unclear. In germline, CDR1 is MGHDK, CDR2 SYGVNS. Trimming removed 6 bases at V and 3 bases at J, with 6 bases between. The CDR3 has 11 residues. As DNA, the CDR3 is TGTGCCAGCAGGGACCGCTACGAGCAGTACTTC. Translated: CASRDRYEQYF.

The gene calls are TRBV10-3 and TRBJ2-1, with TRBD2 as a possible D gene (5 bases). V lost 10 bases to trimming and J lost 0 bases, with 13 bases between them. This CDR3 is built from 14 residues. Germline CDR1 and CDR2: ENHRY and SYGVKD. In DNA, the CDR3 is TGTGCCACATCACAAACTAGCTCCTACAATGAGCAGTTCTTC. Residues: CATSQTSSYNEQFF.

The chain links TRBV5-1 to TRBJ2-1; 7 positions agree with TRBD2. J lost 7 bases, V lost 4 bases, and 14 bases had no gene match. CDR3 length equals 16 residues. Germline V lookup: CDR1 SGHRS, CDR2 YFSETQ. CDR3 nucleotide sequence: TGCGCCAGCAGCATGCAACCTAGCGGAGGAGGGAATGAGCAGTTCTTC. Translating gives CASSMQPSGGGNEQFF.

The chain carries TRBV27 and TRBJ2-2; D is unresolved. Germline loops: CDR1 MNHEY, CDR2 SMNVEV (reference sequence). This CDR3 has 17 amino acids. The ends were cut back, 3 bases at V and 1 base at J, with 15 bases in the middle. The CDR3 reads CASSLSLRQQNTGELFF. The CDR3 DNA sequence: TGTGCCAGCAGTTTGAGTCTAAGGCAGCAGAACACCGGGGAGCTGTTTTTT.

J is TRBJ2-2 and V is TRBV10-1; unclear D gene. The V and J ends lost 4 bases and 6 bases respectively, with 9 bases between them. Per germline, CDR1 WNHNN and CDR2 SYGVQD (reference sequence). This CDR3 contains 13 residues. CDR3 region: CASSGWSPGELFF. Here the CDR3 DNA reads TGCGCCAGCAGTGGATGGAGCCCCGGGGAGCTGTTTTTT.

The chain employs TRBV18 and TRBJ2-7; D gene ambiguous. The CDR3 runs to 13 residues. The V gene lost 4 bases and the J gene lost 1 base, with 8 bases spanning the gap. From germline, CDR1 is KGHSH and CDR2 LQKENI. Here the CDR3 DNA reads TGTGCCAGCTCACTCGGCTGGTCCTACGAGCAGTACTTC. Its translation: CASSLGWSYEQYF. The variable domain in full, completed from reference TRBV18 and TRBJ2-7, reads NAGVMQNPRHLVRRRGQEARLRCSPMKGHSHVYWYRQLPEEGLKFMVYLQKENIIDESGMPKERFSAEFPKEGPSILRIQQVVRGDSAAYFCASSLGWSYEQYFGPGTRLTVT.

The chain carries TRBV5-5 and TRBJ2-1; TRBD2 agrees at 9 bases. The germline CDR1 and CDR2 sequences are SGHKS and YYEKEE (reference sequence). V shed 5 bases, J shed 5 bases, and the junction held 8 bases outside the gene matches. This CDR3 region has 15 residues. For the CDR3, the DNA is TGTGCCAGCAGTCTGTCGCTAGCGGGAAACAATGAGCAGTTCTTC. It encodes CASSLSLAGNNEQFF.